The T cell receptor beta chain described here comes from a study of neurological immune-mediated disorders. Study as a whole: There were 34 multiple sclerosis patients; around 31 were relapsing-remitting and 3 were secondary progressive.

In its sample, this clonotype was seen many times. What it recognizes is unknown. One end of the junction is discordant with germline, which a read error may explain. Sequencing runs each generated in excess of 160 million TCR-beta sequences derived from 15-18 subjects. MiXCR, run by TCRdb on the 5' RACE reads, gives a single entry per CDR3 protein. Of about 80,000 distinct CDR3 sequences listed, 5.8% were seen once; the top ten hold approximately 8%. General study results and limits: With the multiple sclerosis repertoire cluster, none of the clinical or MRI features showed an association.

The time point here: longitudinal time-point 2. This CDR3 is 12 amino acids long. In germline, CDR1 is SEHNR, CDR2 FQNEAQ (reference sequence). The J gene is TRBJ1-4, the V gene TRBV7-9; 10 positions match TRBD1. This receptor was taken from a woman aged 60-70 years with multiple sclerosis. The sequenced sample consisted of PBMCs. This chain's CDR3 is CASSLSGQGEVF. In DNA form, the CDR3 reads TGTGCCAGCAGCTTATCAGGACAGGGGGAGGTTTTT.